This T cell receptor (beta chain) was sequenced in a study of blood T cell repertoires in COVID-19. The CDR3 is 13 amino acids. Trimming left V 7 bases short and J 9 bases short, with 16 bases between. Germline V gene sequence: CDR1 LNHDA, CDR2 SQIVND (reference sequence). Per the original methods: Scientists estimated how many nucleated cells there were by amplifying reference gene primers. Clones were read by immunoSEQ multiplex PCR, and TCRdb kept only the in-frame ones, dropping some. V, J and clone size reflect that table, while D and trimming were determined from the DNA. The sample contains around 200,000 clones, more than 70% of which appear only once.

The receptor comes from a man aged 40-50 years with active or convalescent COVID-19. The chain uses TRBV19 and TRBJ2-1; the D gene is possibly TRBD1 (6 bases). The material sequenced was peripheral blood. The CDR3 is CASTGTLGGEQFF. Here the CDR3 DNA reads TGTGCCAGTACCGGGACCCTAGGGGGTGAGCAGTTCTTC.